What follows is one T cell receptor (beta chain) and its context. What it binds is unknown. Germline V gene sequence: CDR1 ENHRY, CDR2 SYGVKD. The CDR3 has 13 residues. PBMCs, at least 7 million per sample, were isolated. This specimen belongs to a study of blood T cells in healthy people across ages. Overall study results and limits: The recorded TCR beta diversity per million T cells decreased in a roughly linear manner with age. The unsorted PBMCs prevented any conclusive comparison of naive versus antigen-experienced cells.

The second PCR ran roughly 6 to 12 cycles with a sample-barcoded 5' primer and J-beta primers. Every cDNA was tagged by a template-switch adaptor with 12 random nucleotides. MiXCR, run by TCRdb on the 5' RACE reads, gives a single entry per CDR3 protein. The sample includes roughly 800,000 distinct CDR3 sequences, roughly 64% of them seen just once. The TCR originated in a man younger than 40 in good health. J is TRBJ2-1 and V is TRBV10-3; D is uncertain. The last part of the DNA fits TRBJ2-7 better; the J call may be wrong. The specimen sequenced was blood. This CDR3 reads CAISVDGYNEQYF. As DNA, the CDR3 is TGTGCCATCAGTGTCGACGGATACAATGAGCAGTACTTC.